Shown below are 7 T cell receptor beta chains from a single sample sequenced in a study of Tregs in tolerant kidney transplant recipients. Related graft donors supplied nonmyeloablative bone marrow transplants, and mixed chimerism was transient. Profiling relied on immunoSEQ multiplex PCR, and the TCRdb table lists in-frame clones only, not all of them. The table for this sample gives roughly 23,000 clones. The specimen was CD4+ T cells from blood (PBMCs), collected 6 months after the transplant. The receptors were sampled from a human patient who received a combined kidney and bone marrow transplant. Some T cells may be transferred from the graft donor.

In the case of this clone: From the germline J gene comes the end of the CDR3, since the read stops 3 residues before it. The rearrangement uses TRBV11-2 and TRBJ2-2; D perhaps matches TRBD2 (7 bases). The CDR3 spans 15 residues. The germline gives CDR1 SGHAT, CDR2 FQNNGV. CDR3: CASSLGGGGPSKLFF. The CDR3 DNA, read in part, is TGTGCCAGCAGCTTAGGGGGCGGGGGCCCGAGTAAG.

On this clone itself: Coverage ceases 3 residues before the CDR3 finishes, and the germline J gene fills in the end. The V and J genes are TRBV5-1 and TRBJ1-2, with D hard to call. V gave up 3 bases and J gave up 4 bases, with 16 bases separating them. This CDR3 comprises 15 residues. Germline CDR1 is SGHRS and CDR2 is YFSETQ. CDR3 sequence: CASSSRAGGVYGYTF. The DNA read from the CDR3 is TGCGCCAGCAGCTCCCGGGCGGGTGGTGTCTATGGC.

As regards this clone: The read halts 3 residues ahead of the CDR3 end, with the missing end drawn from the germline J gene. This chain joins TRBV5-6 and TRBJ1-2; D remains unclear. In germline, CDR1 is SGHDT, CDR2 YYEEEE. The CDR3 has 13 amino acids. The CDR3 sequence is CASANQARGGYTF. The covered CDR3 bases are TGTGCCAGCGCAAATCAGGCAAGAGGGGGC.

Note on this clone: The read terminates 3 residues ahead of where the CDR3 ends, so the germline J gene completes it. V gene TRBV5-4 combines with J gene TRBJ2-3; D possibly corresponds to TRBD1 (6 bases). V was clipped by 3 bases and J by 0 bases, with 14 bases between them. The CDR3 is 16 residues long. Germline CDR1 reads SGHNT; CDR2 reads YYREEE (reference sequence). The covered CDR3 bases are TGTGCCAGCAGCTCCCGAGTGGGGGCTAGCACAGATACG. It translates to CASSSRVGASTDT. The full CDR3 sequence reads CASSSRVGASTDTQYF.

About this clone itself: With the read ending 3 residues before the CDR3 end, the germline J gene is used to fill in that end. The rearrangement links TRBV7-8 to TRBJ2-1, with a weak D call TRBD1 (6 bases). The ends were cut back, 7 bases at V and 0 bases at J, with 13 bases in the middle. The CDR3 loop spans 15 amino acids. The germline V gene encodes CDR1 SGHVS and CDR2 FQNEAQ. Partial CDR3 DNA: TGTGCCAGCAACCAAGGGGGACCCTCCTACAATGAG. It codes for CASNQGGPSYNE. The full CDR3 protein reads CASNQGGPSYNEQFF.

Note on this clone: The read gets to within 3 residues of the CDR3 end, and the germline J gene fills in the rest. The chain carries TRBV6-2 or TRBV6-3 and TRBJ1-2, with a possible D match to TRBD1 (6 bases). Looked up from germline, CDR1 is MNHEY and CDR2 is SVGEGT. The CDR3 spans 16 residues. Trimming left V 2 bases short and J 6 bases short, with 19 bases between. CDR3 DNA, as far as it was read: TGTGCCAGCAGTTACATCAATACAGGGCGAAGCGATGGC. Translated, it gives CASSYINTGRSDG. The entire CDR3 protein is CASSYINTGRSDGYTF.

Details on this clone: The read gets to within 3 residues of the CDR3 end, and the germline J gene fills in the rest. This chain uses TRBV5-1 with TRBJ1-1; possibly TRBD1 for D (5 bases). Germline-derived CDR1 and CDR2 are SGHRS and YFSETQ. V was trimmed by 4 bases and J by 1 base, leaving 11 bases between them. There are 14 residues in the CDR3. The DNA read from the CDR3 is TGCGCCAGCAGCCCCCAGGGCAGGAACACTGAA. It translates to CASSPQGRNTE. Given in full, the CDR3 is CASSPQGRNTEAFF. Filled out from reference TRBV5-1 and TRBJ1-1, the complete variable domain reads KAGVTQTPRYLIKTRGQQVTLSCSPISGHRSVSWYQQTPGQGLQFLFEYFSETQRNKGNFPGRFSGRQFSNSRSEMNVSTLELGDSALYLCASSPQGRNTEAFFGQGTRLTVV.